Presented here are 28 T cell receptor beta chains from one specimen sequenced in a study of blood T cell repertoires in COVID-19. Profiled with immunoSEQ multiplex PCR; TCRdb holds only in-frame clones, not every one. The sample includes around 150,000 clones, about nine tenths seen only once; the top ten take about 4%. The sample taken for sequencing was peripheral blood. These receptors all come from a woman aged 60 to 75 with active or convalescent COVID-19.

The chain employs TRBV7-2 and TRBJ1-6; 11 nucleotides match TRBD1. The CDR3 is 15 amino acids. V dropped 4 bases and J dropped 7; count of bases not matched to a gene: 3. Germline V gene sequence: CDR1 SGHTA, CDR2 FQGNSA. The CDR3, as DNA: TGTGCCAGCAGCTATGGACAGGGGGCAAATTCACCCCTCCACTTT. Its protein is CASSYGQGANSPLHF. Supplemented by reference TRBV7-2 and TRBJ1-6, the full variable domain reads GAGVSQSPSNKVTEKGKDVELRCDPISGHTALYWYRQSLGQGLEFLIYFQGNSAPDKSGLPSDRFSAERTGGSVSTLTIQRTQQEDSAVYLCASSYGQGANSPLHFGNGTRLTVT.

The chain links TRBV6-1 to TRBJ1-3; D is possibly TRBD1 (5 bases). CDR1 MNHNS and CDR2 SASEGT come from the germline V gene. The CDR3 runs to 15 residues. Trimming pared 7 bases from V and 0 bases from J, leaving 13 bases between. CDR3 in amino acids: CASTPAGGSGNTIYF. CDR3 in DNA: TGTGCCAGCACGCCTGCGGGGGGCTCTGGAAACACCATATATTTT.

The rearrangement uses TRBV7-2 and TRBJ2-7, with no clear D. Germline loops: CDR1 SGHTA, CDR2 FQGNSA. CDR3 length: 14 amino acids. V lost 1 base and J lost 5, with 12 bases in between. The CDR3 is CASSLVIGWHEQYF. CDR3 coding DNA: TGTGCCAGCAGCTTAGTTATCGGGTGGCACGAGCAGTACTTC. Using reference TRBV7-2 and TRBJ2-7 for the parts outside the CDR3, the full variable domain is GAGVSQSPSNKVTEKGKDVELRCDPISGHTALYWYRQSLGQGLEFLIYFQGNSAPDKSGLPSDRFSAERTGGSVSTLTIQRTQQEDSAVYLCASSLVIGWHEQYFGPGTRLTVT.

The gene calls are TRBV6-5 and TRBJ2-1, with 7 bases that match TRBD1. V trimming: 6 bases; J trimming: 5 bases; junction bases outside the gene matches: 4. Germline CDR1 and CDR2: MNHEY and SVGAGI. There are 13 residues in the CDR3. The CDR3 DNA reads TGTGCCAGCAGGACAGGGCTCAACAATGAGCAGTTCTTC. It is translated as CASRTGLNNEQFF.

The chain recombines TRBV5-1 with TRBJ1-5; possibly TRBD1 for D (5 bases). The CDR3 has 15 residues. In germline, CDR1 is SGHRS, CDR2 YFSETQ. Trimming pared 4 bases from V and 2 bases from J, leaving 13 bases between. CDR3 coding DNA: TGCGCCAGCAGCCCGATGGGAGGGGGCAATCAGCCCCAGCATTTT. Translating gives CASSPMGGGNQPQHF.

Turning to this clone: The same CDR3 is also encoded by other DNA sequences in this sample. This rearrangement joins TRBV18 to TRBJ2-2; D is perhaps TRBD2 (6 bases). CDR1 and CDR2 (germline): KGHSH, LQKENI. Trimming pared 2 bases from V and 3 bases from J, leaving 7 bases between. CDR3 length equals 14 residues. The CDR3 DNA reads TGTGCCAGCTCACCAGGGACTCACACCGGGGAGCTGTTTTTT. Protein: CASSPGTHTGELFF.

V is TRBV5-4 and J is TRBJ2-2; tentative D call: TRBD2 (5 bases). The germline V gene has CDR1 SGHNT and CDR2 YYREEE (reference sequence). V lost 2 bases and J lost 7, with 9 bases in between. There are 13 residues in the CDR3. CDR3 protein: CASSLQLGGELFF. The DNA for the CDR3 is TGTGCCAGCAGCTTACAACTAGGCGGGGAGCTGTTTTTT.

V usage is TRBV19 and J usage is TRBJ1-5, with D unresolved. CDR1 and CDR2 from the germline V gene are LNHDA and SQIVND (reference sequence). V was shortened by 1 base and J by 4 bases, with 11 bases between the two germline ends. The CDR3 sequence is 15 residues long. The CDR3 protein is CASSIGSPRNQPQHF. CDR3 in DNA: TGTGCCAGTAGTATAGGATCCCCCCGGAATCAGCCCCAGCATTTT.

The chain carries TRBV7-2 and TRBJ2-2; 10 nucleotides match TRBD2. This CDR3 region has 18 residues. J lost 3 bases, V lost 1 base, and 8 bases had no gene match. The germline gives CDR1 SGHTA, CDR2 FQGNSA. This CDR3 reads CASSLVLAGASYTGELFF. CDR3 in DNA: TGTGCCAGCAGCTTAGTGCTAGCGGGGGCCAGTTACACCGGGGAGCTGTTTTTT.

This clone occurred a few times. The gene calls are TRBV18 and TRBJ1-2; TRBD1 agrees at 7 bases. The ends lost 2 bases at V and 5 bases at J; junction bases unmatched: 14. The CDR3 has 17 amino acids. Germline values: CDR1 KGHSH, CDR2 LQKENI. The CDR3 coding sequence is TGTGCCAGCTCACCAACCGGGACAGTGGGTTCCTTGTATGGCTACACCTTC. Amino acids: CASSPTGTVGSLYGYTF.

The chain uses TRBV6-5 and TRBJ2-7; D perhaps matches TRBD2 (7 bases). V was pared by 7 bases and J by 2 bases, with 12 bases between. Germline V CDR1 and CDR2: MNHEY, SVGAGI. The CDR3 extends over 13 amino acids. CDR3 nucleotide sequence: TGTGCCAGCATGGGGGGGGCGCCCTACGAGCAGTACTTC. Its protein product is CASMGGAPYEQYF.

The CDR3 DNA reads as TGTGCCAGCAGTCACGGACAGGGGGCGAGGGAGCAGTACTTC. Its protein product is CASSHGQGAREQYF. This chain uses TRBV2 with TRBJ2-7, with 11 positions matching TRBD1. With V trimmed by 5 bases and J by 7 bases, 7 bases remained unmatched. CDR3 size: 14 residues. Germline values: CDR1 SNHLY, CDR2 FYNNEI.

The genes are TRBV7-8 and TRBJ2-5; 12 bases map to TRBD1. Germline values: CDR1 SGHVS, CDR2 FQNEAQ. V lost 5 bases to trimming and J lost 5 bases; unmatched junction nucleotides: 3. The CDR3 sequence is 14 residues long. The CDR3 DNA is TGTGCCAGCAGCCCCGGGACAGGGGGCGAGACCCAGTACTTC. Protein: CASSPGTGGETQYF.

This sequence joins TRBV5-8 and TRBJ2-3; D unresolved. V was pared by 5 bases and J by 5 bases, with 12 bases between. CDR3 size: 13 residues. Germline lookup yields CDR1 SGHTS and CDR2 YDEGEE. CDR3 protein: CASSRGGEDTQYF. The CDR3 DNA is TGTGCCAGCAGTCGTGGCGGAGAAGATACGCAGTATTTT.

The J gene is TRBJ1-2, the V gene TRBV11-2, with D possibly matching TRBD1 (6 bases). The germline CDR1 and CDR2 sequences are SGHAT and FQNNGV. This CDR3 is built from 14 residues. V was clipped by 2 bases and J by 2 bases, with 9 bases between them. CDR3: CASSLSTGNYGYTF. The CDR3 coding sequence is TGTGCCAGCAGCTTATCGACAGGAAACTATGGCTACACCTTC.

The chain employs TRBV7-2 and TRBJ2-5; 10 nucleotides line up with TRBD2. J was trimmed by 4 bases and V by 10 bases; bases with no gene match: 15. The CDR3 runs 16 residues. Per germline, CDR1 SGHTA and CDR2 FQGNSA. The DNA for the CDR3 is TGTGCCACCGCCGTCCAAAGCGGGGGGGCGGGAGAGACCCAGTACTTC. This translates into CATAVQSGGAGETQYF.

This rearrangement joins TRBV30 to TRBJ2-5; D perhaps matches TRBD2 (7 bases). Germline-derived CDR1 and CDR2 are GTSNPN and SVGIG (reference sequence). The CDR3 sequence is 12 residues long. V was clipped by 6 bases and J by 4 bases, with 12 bases between them. The CDR3 sequence: CACRGGAETQYF. The CDR3 bases are TGTGCCTGTAGGGGGGGTGCAGAGACCCAGTACTTC.

CDR3 DNA: TGTGCCAGCAGCAAACAGGGACGGGGCTACGAGCAGTACTTC. Translation: CASSKQGRGYEQYF. This chain connects TRBV2 to TRBJ2-7; TRBD1 is a possible D gene (6 bases). V lost 6 bases and J 3 bases, leaving 15 bases between the germline ends. Germline V gene data show CDR1 as SNHLY and CDR2 as FYNNEI. This CDR3 is built from 14 residues.

Of note for this clone: The junction departs from the called germline gene at one end, perhaps through a read error. This rearrangement joins TRBV7-7 to TRBJ2-3, with D possibly matching TRBD1 (6 bases). CDR1 is SSHAT and CDR2 is FNYEAQ in the germline V gene (reference sequence). The CDR3 loop spans 15 amino acids. CDR3 DNA: TGTGCTAGCAGCTATACAACAGGGAGCACAGATACGCAGTATTTT. Its translation: CASSYTTGSTDTQYF.

The chain links TRBV2 to TRBJ1-5; D uncertain. The CDR3 spans 18 residues. V dropped 4 bases and J dropped 0 bases, with 19 bases sitting between them. Per germline, CDR1 SNHLY and CDR2 FYNNEI. The CDR3 nucleotides read TGTGCCAGCAGTGGTGGTTTAAGAGGCCAGCATAGCAATCAGCCCCAGCATTTT. This sequence encodes CASSGGLRGQHSNQPQHF.

The chain uses TRBV5-1 and TRBJ2-5; 12 bases agree with TRBD2. Germline values: CDR1 SGHRS, CDR2 YFSETQ. J was trimmed by 2 bases and V by 3 bases; bases with no gene match: 2. This CDR3 is built from 15 residues. The CDR3 region has the DNA TGCGCCAGCAGCTCCCTAGCGGGGGGGCAAGAGACCCAGTACTTC. This encodes CASSSLAGGQETQYF.

The chain has TRBV5-1 and TRBJ2-7; TRBD2 matches 11 bases. With 0 bases clipped from V and 4 bases from J, the junction kept 6 bases outside the gene matches. Germline values: CDR1 SGHRS, CDR2 YFSETQ. The CDR3 totals 16 residues. In DNA, the CDR3 is TGCGCCAGCAGCTTGGGTTTGGGGACTAGCGGATACGAGCAGTACTTC. Translation: CASSLGLGTSGYEQYF.

The V gene is TRBV20-1, the J gene TRBJ1-1; no clear D. The V gene's germline CDR1 is DFQATT and CDR2 SNEGSKA (reference sequence). The V gene lost 6 bases and the J gene lost 6 bases, with 5 bases spanning the gap. The length of the CDR3 is 9 residues. The CDR3 DNA sequence: TGCAGTGCAGCCCCTGAAGCTTTCTTT. This translates into CSAAPEAFF.

The chain links TRBV29-1 to TRBJ2-1; the match to TRBD1 covers 8 bases. Unmatched junction bases numbered 9, after V lost 5 bases and J lost 6 bases. The CDR3 runs to 14 residues. The V gene's germline CDR1 is SQVTM and CDR2 ANQGSEA. The DNA of the CDR3 is TGCAGCGTTAGCCCTAAACAGGGGGTCAATGAGCAGTTCTTC. Translation: CSVSPKQGVNEQFF.

This chain links TRBV7-2 with TRBJ2-3, with no clear D. The CDR3 covers 12 residues. V lost 5 bases to trimming and J lost 6 bases, with 9 bases between them. Per the germline V gene, CDR1 is SGHTA and CDR2 is FQGNSA. In DNA, the CDR3 is TGTGCCAGCAGCCGACTGGCCGATACGCAGTATTTT. This gives the protein CASSRLADTQYF.

V usage is TRBV25-1 and J usage is TRBJ1-1, with D uncertain. There are 12 residues in the CDR3. Trimming pared 1 base from V and 11 bases from J, leaving 11 bases between. Germline loops: CDR1 MGHDK, CDR2 SYGVNS. This CDR3 is CASSELERVAFF. The CDR3 nucleotides are TGTGCCAGCAGTGAATTGGAGAGGGTGGCTTTCTTT.

This sequence joins TRBV11-3 and TRBJ2-5, with 10 bases that match TRBD1. Germline CDR1 SGHNT, CDR2 YENEEA. J gave up 5 bases and V 5 bases, and 17 bases lay outside the gene matches. The CDR3 is 18 residues long. The CDR3 sequence: CASSRTGTGALNGETQYF. As DNA, the CDR3 is TGTGCCAGCAGCAGAACCGGGACAGGGGCCCTCAATGGTGAGACCCAGTACTTC.

DNA of the CDR3: TGTGCCAGCAGTCCCCACCGAGCGGGGGGCGCGAACACCGGGGAGCTGTTTTTT. Translated: CASSPHRAGGANTGELFF. The chain links TRBV6-6 to TRBJ2-2; 9 positions agree with TRBD2. The ends lost 5 bases at V and 0 bases at J; junction bases unmatched: 10. Germline values: CDR1 MNHNY, CDR2 SVGAGI (reference sequence). The CDR3 runs to 18 residues.